This T cell receptor beta chain was sequenced in a study of T cell changes during pregnancy in multiple sclerosis. CDR1 and CDR2 (germline): MNHNS, SASEGT. V lost 5 bases, J lost 5 bases, and 5 bases stayed unmatched. This CDR3 has 14 residues. TCRdb's copy holds only in-frame clones and misses some; the assay was immunoSEQ multiplex PCR. The top ten clones hold 0.8% to 0.9% of a sample with about 61,000 clones, 80% to 90% of them seen once. This clonotype was obtained from a female donor in good health, enrolled as a control in a pregnancy study. This sequence joins TRBV6-1 and TRBJ2-5, with 10 nucleotides matching TRBD2. This specimen consisted of peripheral blood, obtained in the first trimester of pregnancy. CDR3 nucleotides: TGTGCCAGCAGTCCGGGACTAGCGTGGGAGACCCAGTACTTC. Translated, it gives CASSPGLAWETQYF.